This T cell receptor (beta chain) was sequenced for a study of human T cells and chemical hapten exposure. In this sample, this clonotype turned up many times. TCRdb fed the RACE reads into MiXCR, producing one record per CDR3 protein. The data hold about 81,000 distinct CDR3 sequences, with 10% to 13% observed a single time. Trimming stripped 6 bases from V and 3 bases from J, with 12 bases between. Germline V CDR1 and CDR2: MNHEY, SVGEGT. This CDR3 comprises 13 residues. Time point of the sample: patch test 2, 6 weeks after DPC sensitization. As to treatment: therapeutic diphenylcyclopropenone sensitization with weekly scalp DPC.

The J gene is TRBJ2-7, the V gene TRBV6-2 or TRBV6-3, with D possibly matching TRBD1 (6 bases). Material: whole blood, obtained in connection with sensitization to the hapten diphenylcyclopropenone (DPC). This receptor was obtained from a woman younger than 45 with alopecia areata. Some clones in this sample may be carry-over from other donors' samples. The CDR3 bases are TGTGCCAGCAGCCAAACACAGGGCTACGAGCAGTACTTC. Translated: CASSQTQGYEQYF.